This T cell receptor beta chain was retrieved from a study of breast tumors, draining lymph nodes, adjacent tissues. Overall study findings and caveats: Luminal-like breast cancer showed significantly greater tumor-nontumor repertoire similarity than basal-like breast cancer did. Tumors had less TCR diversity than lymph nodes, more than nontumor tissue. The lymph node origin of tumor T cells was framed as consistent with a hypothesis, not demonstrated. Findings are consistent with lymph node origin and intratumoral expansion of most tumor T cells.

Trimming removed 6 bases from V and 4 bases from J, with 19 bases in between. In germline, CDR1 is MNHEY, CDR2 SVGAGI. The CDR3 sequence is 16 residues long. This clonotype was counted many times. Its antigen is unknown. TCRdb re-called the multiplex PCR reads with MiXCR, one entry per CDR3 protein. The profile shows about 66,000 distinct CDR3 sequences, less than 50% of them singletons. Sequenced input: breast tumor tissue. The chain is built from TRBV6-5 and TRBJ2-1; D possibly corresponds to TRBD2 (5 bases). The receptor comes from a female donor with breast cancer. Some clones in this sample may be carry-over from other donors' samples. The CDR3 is CASRSFGVLKYNEQFF. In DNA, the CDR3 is TGTGCCAGCAGATCGTTCGGGGTTTTGAAGTACAATGAGCAGTTCTTC.